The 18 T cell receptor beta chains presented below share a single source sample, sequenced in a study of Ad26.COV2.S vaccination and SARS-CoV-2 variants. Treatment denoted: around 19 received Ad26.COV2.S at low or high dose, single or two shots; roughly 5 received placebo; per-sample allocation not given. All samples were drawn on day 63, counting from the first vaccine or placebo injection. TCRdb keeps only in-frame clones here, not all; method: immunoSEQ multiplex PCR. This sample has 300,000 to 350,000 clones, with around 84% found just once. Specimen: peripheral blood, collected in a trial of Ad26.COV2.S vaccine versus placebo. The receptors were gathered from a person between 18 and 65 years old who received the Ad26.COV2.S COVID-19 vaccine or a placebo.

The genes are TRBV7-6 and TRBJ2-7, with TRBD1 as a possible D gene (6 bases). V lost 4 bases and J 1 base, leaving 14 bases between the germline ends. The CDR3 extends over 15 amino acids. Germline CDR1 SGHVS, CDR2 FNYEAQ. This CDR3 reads CASSSRDKLSYEQYF. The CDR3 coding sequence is TGTGCCAGCAGCTCCCGGGACAAATTATCCTACGAGCAGTACTTC.

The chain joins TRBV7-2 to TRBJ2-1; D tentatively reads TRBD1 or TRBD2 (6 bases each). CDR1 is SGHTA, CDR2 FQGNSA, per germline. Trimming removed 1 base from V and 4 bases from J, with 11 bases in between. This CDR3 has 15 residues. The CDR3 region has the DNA TGTGCCAGCAGCTTAGAGGGGGGACCTTACAATGAGCAGTTCTTC. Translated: CASSLEGGPYNEQFF.

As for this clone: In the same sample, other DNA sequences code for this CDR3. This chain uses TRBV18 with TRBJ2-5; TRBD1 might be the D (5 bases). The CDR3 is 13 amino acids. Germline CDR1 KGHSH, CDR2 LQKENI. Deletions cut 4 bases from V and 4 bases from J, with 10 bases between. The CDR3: CASSRDRGETQYF. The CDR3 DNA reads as TGTGCCAGCTCACGTGACAGAGGAGAGACCCAGTACTTC.

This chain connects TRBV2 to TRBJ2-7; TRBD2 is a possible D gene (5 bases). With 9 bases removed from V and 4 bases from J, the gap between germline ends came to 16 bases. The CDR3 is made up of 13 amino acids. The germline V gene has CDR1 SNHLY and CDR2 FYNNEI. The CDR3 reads CASESGSRYEQYF. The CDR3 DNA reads TGTGCCAGTGAGAGCGGTTCGCGGTACGAGCAGTACTTC.

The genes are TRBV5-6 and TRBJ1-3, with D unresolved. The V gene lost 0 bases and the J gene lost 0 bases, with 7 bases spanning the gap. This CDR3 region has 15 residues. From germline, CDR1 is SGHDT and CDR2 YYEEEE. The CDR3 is CASSLVVPSGNTIYF. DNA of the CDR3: TGTGCCAGCAGCTTGGTCGTACCCTCTGGAAACACCATATATTTT.

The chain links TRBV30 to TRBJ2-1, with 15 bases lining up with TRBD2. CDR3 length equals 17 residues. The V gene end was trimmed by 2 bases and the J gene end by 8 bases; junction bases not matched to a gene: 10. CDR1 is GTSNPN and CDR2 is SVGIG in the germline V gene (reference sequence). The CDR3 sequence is CAWSPRRTSGGADEQFF. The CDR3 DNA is TGTGCCTGGAGTCCAAGACGGACTAGCGGGGGGGCGGATGAGCAGTTCTTC. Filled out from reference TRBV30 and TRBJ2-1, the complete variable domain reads SQTIHQWPATLVQPVGSPLSLECTVEGTSNPNLYWYRQAAGRGLQLLFYSVGIGQISSEVPQNLSASRPQDRQFILSSKKLLLSDSGFYLCAWSPRRTSGGADEQFFGPGTRLTVL.

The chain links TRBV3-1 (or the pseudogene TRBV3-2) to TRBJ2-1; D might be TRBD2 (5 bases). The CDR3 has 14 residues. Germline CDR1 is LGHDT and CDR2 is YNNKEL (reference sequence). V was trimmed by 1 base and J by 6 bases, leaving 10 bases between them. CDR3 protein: CASSQGTSTNEQFF. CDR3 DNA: TGTGCCAGCAGCCAAGGGACTTCCACCAATGAGCAGTTCTTC.

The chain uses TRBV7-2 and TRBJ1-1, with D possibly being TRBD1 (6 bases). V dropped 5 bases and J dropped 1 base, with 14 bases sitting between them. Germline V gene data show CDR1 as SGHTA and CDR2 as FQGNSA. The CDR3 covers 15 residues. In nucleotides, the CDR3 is TGTGCCAGCAGCACCTCGACAGGAGCGAACACTGAAGCTTTCTTT. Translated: CASSTSTGANTEAFF.

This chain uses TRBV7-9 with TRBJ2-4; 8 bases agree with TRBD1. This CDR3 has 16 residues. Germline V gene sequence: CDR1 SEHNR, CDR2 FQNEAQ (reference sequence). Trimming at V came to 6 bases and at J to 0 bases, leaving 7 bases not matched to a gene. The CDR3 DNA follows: TGTGCCAGCAGTCCGGACAGGGTACTAGCCAAAAACATTCAGTACTTC. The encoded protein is CASSPDRVLAKNIQYF.

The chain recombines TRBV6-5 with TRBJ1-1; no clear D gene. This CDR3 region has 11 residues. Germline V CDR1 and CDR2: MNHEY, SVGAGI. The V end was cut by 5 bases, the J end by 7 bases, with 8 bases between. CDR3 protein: CASSRRDEAFF. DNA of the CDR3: TGTGCCAGCAGTCGGCGAGATGAAGCTTTCTTT.

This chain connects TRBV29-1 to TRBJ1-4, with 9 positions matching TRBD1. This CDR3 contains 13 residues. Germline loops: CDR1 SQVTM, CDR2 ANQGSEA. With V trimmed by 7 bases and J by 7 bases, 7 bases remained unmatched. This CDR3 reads CSAGDRVVEKLFF. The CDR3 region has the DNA TGCAGCGCCGGGGACAGGGTGGTTGAAAAACTGTTTTTT.

The CDR3 region is CASSPAPGYNSPLHF. CDR3 coding DNA: TGTGCCAGCAGCCCAGCCCCGGGTTATAATTCACCCCTCCACTTT. V and J are TRBV3-1 (or the pseudogene TRBV3-2) and TRBJ1-6, with D unclear. There are 15 residues in the CDR3. Germline CDR1 is LGHDT and CDR2 is YNNKEL (reference sequence). V gave up 4 bases and J gave up 4 bases, with 11 bases separating them.

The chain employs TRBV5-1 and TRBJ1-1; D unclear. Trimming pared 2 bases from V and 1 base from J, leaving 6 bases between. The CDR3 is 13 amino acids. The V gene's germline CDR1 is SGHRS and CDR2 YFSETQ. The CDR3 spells CASSFTANTEAFF. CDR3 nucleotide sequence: TGCGCCAGCAGCTTCACGGCGAACACTGAAGCTTTCTTT.

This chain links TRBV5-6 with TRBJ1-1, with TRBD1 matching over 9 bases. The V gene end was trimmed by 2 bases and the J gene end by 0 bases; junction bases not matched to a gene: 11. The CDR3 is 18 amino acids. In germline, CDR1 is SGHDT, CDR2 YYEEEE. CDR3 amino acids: CASSFAPSGTGMNTEAFF. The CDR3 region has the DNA TGTGCCAGCAGCTTTGCCCCCTCCGGGACAGGGATGAACACTGAAGCTTTCTTT.

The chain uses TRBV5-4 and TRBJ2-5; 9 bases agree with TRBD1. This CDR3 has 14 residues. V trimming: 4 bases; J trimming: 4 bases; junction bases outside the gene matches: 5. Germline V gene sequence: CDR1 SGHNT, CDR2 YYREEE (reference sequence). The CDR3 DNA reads TGTGCCAGCAGCGTTCGGACAGGGGTAGAGACCCAGTACTTC. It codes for CASSVRTGVETQYF. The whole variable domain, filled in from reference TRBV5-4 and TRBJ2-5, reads ETGVTQSPTHLIKTRGQQVTLRCSSQSGHNTVSWYQQALGQGPQFIFQYYREEENGRGNFPPRFSGLQFPNYSSELNVNALELDDSALYLCASSVRTGVETQYFGPGTRLLVL.

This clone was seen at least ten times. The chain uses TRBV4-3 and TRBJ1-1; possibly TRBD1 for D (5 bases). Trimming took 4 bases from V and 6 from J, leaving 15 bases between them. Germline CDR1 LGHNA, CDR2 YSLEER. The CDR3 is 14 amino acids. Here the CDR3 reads CASSLVPGRAEAFF. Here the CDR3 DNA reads TGCGCCAGCAGCCTCGTCCCAGGGAGGGCTGAAGCTTTCTTT.

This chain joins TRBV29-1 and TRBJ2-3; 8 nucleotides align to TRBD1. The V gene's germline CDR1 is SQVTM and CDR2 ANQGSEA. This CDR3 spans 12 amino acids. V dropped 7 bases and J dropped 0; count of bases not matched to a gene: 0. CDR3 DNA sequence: TGCAGCGGACAGGGGAGCACAGATACGCAGTATTTT. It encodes CSGQGSTDTQYF.

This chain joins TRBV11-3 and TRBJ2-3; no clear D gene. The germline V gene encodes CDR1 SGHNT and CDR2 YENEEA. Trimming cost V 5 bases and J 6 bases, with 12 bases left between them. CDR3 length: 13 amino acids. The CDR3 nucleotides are TGTGCCAGCAGCCTCCTCGACCAGGATACGCAGTATTTT. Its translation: CASSLLDQDTQYF.